The rows below give T cell receptor beta chains drawn from one sample of a study of blood T cell repertoires in COVID-19. Data came from immunoSEQ multiplex PCR; TCRdb stores just in-frame clones and leaves some out. The table lists around 90,000 clones, about 92% of them singletons. Sequencing was performed on peripheral blood. The receptors shown here come from a woman in her fifties or sixties with active COVID-19. Both conserved end residues are trimmed from each CDR3. The D gene is left open where the match is weak. Part of the rows lack a size; the others show once, few, many or a class for expanded clones.

NA | TRBJ2-5 | TRBD2 | TRBV7-2 | ASSHPPRGNPTQY
NA | TRBJ1-1 | NA | TRBV18 | ASSPGAGGLGAF
NA | TRBJ2-7 | TRBD1 | TRBV6-5 | ASSYGTGSLYEQY
NA | TRBJ1-2 | NA | TRBV9 | ASSPDSNYGYT
NA | TRBJ1-5 | NA | TRBV19 | ASSDQQGTGQPQH
NA | TRBJ1-6 | NA | TRBV7-6 | ASSRRQGDPYNSPLH
once | TRBJ2-6 | TRBD2 | TRBV24-1 | ATSVGGTGANVLT
NA | TRBJ2-3 | TRBD1 | TRBV12-5 | ASGFGTGRTDTQY
NA | TRBJ1-2 | NA | TRBV12-3/TRBV12-4 | ASGDRGYT
NA | TRBJ1-1 | NA | TRBV5-6 | ASSRKQGLNTEAF
NA | TRBJ1-2 | NA | TRBV6-5 | ASSTKIFSIGGYT
NA | TRBJ2-1 | TRBD2 | TRBV5-1 | ASSAIAGVAYNEQF
NA | TRBJ1-1 | NA | TRBV28 | ASSSRQIFTEAF
NA | TRBJ2-5 | TRBD2 | TRBV27 | ASRRLAGVQETQY
NA | TRBJ1-2 | NA | TRBV6-2/TRBV6-3 | ASSYSGLEGTDGYT
NA | TRBJ2-1 | TRBD1 | TRBV24-1 | ATSLDRDEQF
NA | TRBJ1-4 | NA | TRBV11-1 | ASSSGFLGEKLF
NA | TRBJ2-2 | TRBD1 | TRBV13 | ASSFGTENTGELF
NA | TRBJ2-5 | NA | TRBV28 | ASSPRQIQRETQY
once | TRBJ1-6 | TRBD1 | TRBV3-1/TRBV3-2 | ASSQPQGNYNSPLH
NA | TRBJ1-1 | NA | TRBV28 | ASSLAGISTEAF
once | TRBJ1-2 | NA | TRBV5-1 | ASSPRQDYGYT
NA | TRBJ1-1 | NA | TRBV5-1 | ASSLAGHTNTEAF
NA | TRBJ2-1 | TRBD1 | TRBV5-3 | ARSLASGTGYNEQF
NA | TRBJ2-7 | NA | TRBV12-2 | ASPPVSEQY
NA | TRBJ1-3 | NA | TRBV28 | ASSAGDRPSGNTIY
NA | TRBJ1-6 | NA | TRBV19 | ASSIHDGAGDSPLH
NA | TRBJ1-2 | NA | TRBV28 | ASSPANYGYT
NA | TRBJ2-7 | NA | TRBV15 | ATSRDREVYLYEQY
NA | TRBJ2-7 | NA | TRBV19 | ASSPPGQGAYEQY
NA | TRBJ1-3 | NA | TRBV28 | ASNSRGHSGNTIY
NA | TRBJ2-7 | NA | TRBV6-5 | ASNQDFYEQY
NA | TRBJ2-5 | TRBD2 | TRBV4-3 | ASSPLGGTSGGISQETQY
NA | TRBJ1-5 | TRBD1 | TRBV24-1 | ATSDQGQSQPQH
NA | TRBJ1-1 | NA | TRBV29-1 | SVGREETEAF
NA | TRBJ2-2 | TRBD1 | TRBV2 | ASRGGQGIGELF
NA | TRBJ2-1 | NA | TRBV6-1 | ASSDALGSGSDNEQF
NA | TRBJ2-2 | TRBD1 | TRBV7-9 | ASSIWTGGTGELF
once | TRBJ1-5 | NA | TRBV12-5 | ASADRFNQPQH
NA | TRBJ2-1 | TRBD2 | TRBV6-9 | ATRCPRAGGGNEQF
once | TRBJ1-5 | TRBD1 | TRBV28 | ASSLLDRDSNQPQH
NA | TRBJ2-7 | TRBD1 | TRBV5-6 | ASVSGQGVYEQY
NA | TRBJ1-5 | NA | TRBV30 | AWSVRDNQPQH
NA | TRBJ1-4 | NA | TRBV18 | ASSAGGIPAEKLF
NA | TRBJ2-2 | TRBD1 | TRBV28 | ASSLSTGDTGELF
NA | TRBJ2-3 | TRBD2 | TRBV24-1 | ATSDPGTSGNADTQY
NA | TRBJ2-2 | TRBD2 | TRBV7-9 | ASSSLAVMNTGELF
NA | TRBJ2-3 | TRBD2 | TRBV5-1 | ASSLTASGLAHAQY
NA | TRBJ1-5 | TRBD1 | TRBV7-9 | ASSRAGTGSQPQH